Presented here are 11 T cell receptor beta chains from one specimen sequenced in a study of blood T cell repertoires in COVID-19. TCRdb keeps only in-frame clones here, not all; method: immunoSEQ multiplex PCR. This table has hundreds of thousands of clones, about 90% appearing once. Sequencing used PBMCs or T cells enriched from blood (not recorded which). The origin of the receptors is a woman aged 30 to 39 who had recovered from COVID-19.

Note on this clone: The sample has other DNA sequences that encode this CDR3 too. V and J are TRBV7-2 and TRBJ2-1, with D hard to call. The CDR3 covers 13 residues. V was cut by 1 base and J by 4 bases, with 5 bases left in between. Germline lookup yields CDR1 SGHTA and CDR2 FQGNSA. The CDR3 coding sequence is TGTGCCAGCAGCTTAGGAGCTTACAATGAGCAGTTCTTC. It encodes CASSLGAYNEQFF.

The V and J genes are TRBV9 and TRBJ2-7; 9 bases are shared with TRBD2. The germline V gene has CDR1 SGDLS and CDR2 YYNGEE. Germline trimming cut 2 bases from V and 4 bases from J; bases unmatched to any gene: 10. CDR3 length equals 16 residues. CDR3 sequence: CASSVAHGGGAYEQYF. DNA for the CDR3: TGTGCCAGCAGCGTCGCGCACGGCGGGGGGGCTTACGAGCAGTACTTC.

The V call is TRBV28, the J call TRBJ2-3; a weak D match, TRBD1 (5 bases). The CDR3 is 13 residues long. Germline-derived CDR1 and CDR2 are MDHEN and SYDVKM. V was trimmed by 6 bases and J by 6 bases, leaving 13 bases between them. The CDR3 DNA sequence: TGTGCCAGCAGCCCGGACACCCGGGATACGCAGTATTTT. Protein product: CASSPDTRDTQYF.

This clone was recorded once. This same CDR3 is encoded by further DNA sequences in the sample. This chain connects TRBV18 to TRBJ2-1; 11 bases agree with TRBD2. The CDR3 contains 15 residues. Per the germline V gene, CDR1 is KGHSH and CDR2 is LQKENI. The ends lost 3 bases at V and 4 bases at J; junction bases unmatched: 2. CDR3 in amino acids: CASSPGTSGYNEQFF. DNA for the CDR3: TGTGCCAGCTCACCTGGGACTAGCGGTTACAATGAGCAGTTCTTC.

The chain combines TRBV27 with TRBJ2-7, with 9 bases identical to TRBD2. This CDR3 spans 14 amino acids. Germline assignment: CDR1 MNHEY and CDR2 SMNVEV (reference sequence). The junction had 7 bases not matched to a gene; V was cut back by 4 bases and J by 6 bases. The CDR3 region has the DNA TGTGCCAGCAGTTCCCTAGCGGGACGGGGCGAGCAGTACTTC. Protein: CASSSLAGRGEQYF.

CDR3: CATSKDRAGELFF. The CDR3, as DNA: TGTGCCACCAGCAAAGACAGGGCCGGGGAGCTGTTTTTT. The rearrangement links TRBV15 to TRBJ2-2, with TRBD1 identical over 7 bases. CDR1 and CDR2 from the germline V gene are LNHNV and YYDKDF (reference sequence). V gave up 4 bases and J gave up 6 bases; unmatched junction bases: 2. This CDR3 region has 13 residues.

This chain links TRBV5-4 with TRBJ1-6, with D tentatively TRBD1 (5 bases). Germline CDR1 is SGHNT and CDR2 is YYREEE (reference sequence). The CDR3 length is 14 residues. The germline V and J ends were trimmed by 5 bases and 10 bases, with 16 bases remaining between them. The CDR3: CASRLRGGGSPLHF. CDR3 coding DNA: TGTGCCAGCAGGCTACGCGGGGGGGGATCACCCCTCCACTTT. The whole variable domain, filled in from reference TRBV5-4 and TRBJ1-6, reads ETGVTQSPTHLIKTRGQQVTLRCSSQSGHNTVSWYQQALGQGPQFIFQYYREEENGRGNFPPRFSGLQFPNYSSELNVNALELDDSALYLCASRLRGGGSPLHFGNGTRLTVT.

This rearrangement joins TRBV2 to TRBJ2-7; D may be TRBD1 (6 bases). V lost 6 bases and J lost 8, with 14 bases in between. Germline V gene data show CDR1 as SNHLY and CDR2 as FYNNEI. This CDR3 spans 12 amino acids. In DNA, the CDR3 is TGTGCCAGCAGCGGACAGATAATACAGCAGTACTTC. Protein sequence: CASSGQIIQQYF.

The chain carries TRBV7-6 and TRBJ2-1, with D possibly matching TRBD2 (6 bases). Deletions cut 0 bases from V and 0 bases from J, with 9 bases between. Germline values: CDR1 SGHVS, CDR2 FNYEAQ. The CDR3 runs 16 residues. CDR3 DNA: TGTGCCAGCAGCTTAGCGGGCGGGGCCTCCTACAATGAGCAGTTCTTC. This translates into CASSLAGGASYNEQFF.

The chain employs TRBV28 and TRBJ2-3, with 9 bases that match TRBD1. Trimming removed 2 bases from V and 3 bases from J; junction bases left unmatched: 9. Germline V gene lookup returns CDR1 MDHEN and CDR2 SYDVKM. This CDR3 contains 17 residues. DNA for the CDR3: TGTGCCAGCAGTTTACCCCTGAGGACAGGGGCGACAGATACGCAGTATTTT. Translating gives CASSLPLRTGATDTQYF.

This clone has more than one count but fewer than ten. V usage is TRBV24-1 and J usage is TRBJ2-1; a weak D match, TRBD1 (6 bases). Germline V gives CDR1 KGHDR, CDR2 SFDVKD. The V and J ends lost 2 bases and 7 bases respectively, with 11 bases between them. CDR3 length: 14 residues. CDR3 loop: CATSDSDRRNEQFF. CDR3 coding DNA: TGTGCCACCAGTGATTCCGACAGGAGAAATGAGCAGTTCTTC.